This TCR beta chain derives from a study of response to subunit inactivated influenza vaccine. Study outcomes and limitations: A suggestion made by the authors is that each seasonal influenza vaccination recruits few new T cells.

V was pared by 3 bases and J by 4 bases, with 15 bases between. Germline CDR1 MNHNS, CDR2 SASEGT. The CDR3 runs 15 residues. Remarks on this clonotype: The target antigen is unknown.

TCRdb redid the calling of the RT-PCR reads with MiXCR, one entry per CDR3 protein. This table has roughly 570,000 distinct CDR3 sequences, 13% appearing once. The sequencing used PBMCs from blood, collected 40 to 50 days after vaccination. This TCR came from a man aged 45 to 65 who received an inactivated influenza vaccine. The J gene is TRBJ2-5, the V gene TRBV6-1, with a possible D match to TRBD1 (7 bases). The CDR3 protein is CASSERQGGGETQYF. CDR3 nucleotide sequence: TGTGCCAGCAGTGAGAGACAGGGAGGAGGAGAGACCCAGTACTTC.